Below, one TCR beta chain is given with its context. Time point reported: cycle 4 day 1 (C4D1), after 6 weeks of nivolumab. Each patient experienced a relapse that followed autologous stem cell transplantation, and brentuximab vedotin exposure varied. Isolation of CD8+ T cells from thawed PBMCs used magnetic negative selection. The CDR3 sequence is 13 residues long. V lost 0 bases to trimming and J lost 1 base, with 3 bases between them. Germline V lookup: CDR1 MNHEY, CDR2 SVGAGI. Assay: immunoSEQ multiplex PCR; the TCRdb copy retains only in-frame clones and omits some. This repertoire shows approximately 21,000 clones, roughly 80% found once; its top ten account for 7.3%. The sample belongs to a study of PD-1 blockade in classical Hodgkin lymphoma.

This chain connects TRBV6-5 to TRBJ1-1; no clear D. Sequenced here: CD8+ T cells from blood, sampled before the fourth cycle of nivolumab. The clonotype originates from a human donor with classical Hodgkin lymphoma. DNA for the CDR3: TGTGCCAGCAGTTACTCACGGAACACTGAAGCTTTCTTT. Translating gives CASSYSRNTEAFF.